These 29 T cell receptor beta chains share one sample of origin, sequenced in a study of response to subunit inactivated influenza vaccine (dated by TCRdb to between 2018 and 2020). Library construction relied on RT-PCR. The sequencing machine was an Illumina HiSeq 2500. TCRdb cleaned the public reads at Q25 with fastp, built clones with MiXCR and kept in-frame beta chains. Duplicate CDR3 protein sequences are folded into a single record with the most common DNA and genes. The sample yields 170,000 or so distinct CDR3 sequences; about 11% were counted once. The ten most abundant clones make up about 40% of the sample. The sequencing here drew on CD8+ T cells sorted from PBMCs, taken roughly 24 months after vaccination. The receptors here all came from a man aged 45-69 years who received an inactivated influenza vaccine. Donor details come from another sample of the same person, matched by shared clones.

This chain joins TRBV12-3 or TRBV12-4 and TRBJ2-5; D is undetermined. The CDR3 sequence is 12 residues long. V was pared by 6 bases and J by 3 bases, with 8 bases between. The CDR3 is CASRRTEETQYF. For the CDR3, the DNA is TGTGCCAGCAGACGGACGGAAGAGACCCAGTACTTC.

In its sample, this clonotype was seen a few times. The chain carries TRBV4-3 and TRBJ1-5; unclear D gene. The V end lost 2 bases, the J end lost 4 bases, and 12 bases lay between the germline ends. The CDR3 sequence is 15 residues long. Germline-derived CDR1 and CDR2 are LGHNA and YSLEER. CDR3 amino acids: CASSQYREGNQPQHF. CDR3 DNA sequence: TGCGCCAGCAGCCAATATAGGGAGGGAAATCAGCCCCAGCATTTT.

This clonotype was counted between two and nine times. V and J are TRBV3-1 and TRBJ2-1, with no clear D. Deletions cut 1 base from V and 0 bases from J, with 16 bases between. Germline-derived CDR1 and CDR2 are LGHDT and YNNKEL (reference sequence). The CDR3 has 18 residues. This CDR3 is CASSQGWLGPDSYNEQFF. The CDR3 bases are TGTGCCAGCAGCCAAGGGTGGCTGGGCCCGGACTCCTACAATGAGCAGTTCTTC.

Concerning this clonotype: The junction departs from germline at one end; a sequencing error may be responsible. This rearrangement joins TRBV12-3 or TRBV12-4 to TRBJ2-5; 8 bases map to TRBD2. The CDR3 is 15 residues long. This chain's CDR3 is CARSLAPSGQETQYF. DNA of the CDR3: TGTGCCAGGAGTTTAGCGCCTAGCGGGCAAGAGACCCAGTACTTC.

This chain joins TRBV5-6 and TRBJ2-5; 9 bases are shared with TRBD2. The CDR3 consists of 17 residues. Germline V gives CDR1 SGHDT, CDR2 YYEEEE. V gave up 0 bases and J gave up 5 bases; unmatched junction bases: 11. The DNA for the CDR3 is TGTGCCAGCAGCTTGGGTGCGGTAGCGGGAGTCGGTGAGACCCAGTACTTC. This gives the protein CASSLGAVAGVGETQYF.

Only a few counts were recorded for this clonotype. The rearrangement joins TRBV15 to TRBJ2-3; 9 bases map to TRBD2. The CDR3 sequence is 15 residues long. Unmatched junction bases numbered 4, after V lost 6 bases and J lost 0 bases. Germline assignment: CDR1 LNHNV and CDR2 YYDKDF (reference sequence). The CDR3 protein is CATSSSGRSTDTQYF. Written as DNA, the CDR3 is TGTGCCACCAGTTCCAGCGGGAGGAGCACAGATACGCAGTATTTT.

This clonotype was seen more than once but under ten times. This chain uses TRBV12-3 or TRBV12-4 with TRBJ1-1; 9 bases line up with TRBD1. The CDR3 runs to 16 residues. The ends lost 3 bases at V and 3 bases at J; junction bases unmatched: 8. In DNA, the CDR3 is TGTGCCAGCAGTTTCCACAGGGGGCCGGGTGACACTGAAGCTTTCTTT. Translation: CASSFHRGPGDTEAFF.

This clonotype was recorded at least ten times. The chain carries TRBV20-1 and TRBJ2-3; possibly TRBD2 for D (6 bases). CDR3 length equals 13 residues. Germline V gene lookup returns CDR1 DFQATT and CDR2 SNEGSKA (reference sequence). V shed 3 bases and J shed 8 bases, with 15 bases lying between them. The CDR3 nucleotides read TGCAGTGCTAGCGGGAGTTTTATCGGTACGCAGTATTTT. Translated, it gives CSASGSFIGTQYF.

This clonotype was detected a few times. The V and J genes are TRBV29-1 and TRBJ2-1, with D perhaps matching TRBD2 (6 bases). The CDR3 spans 13 residues. Germline assignment: CDR1 SQVTM and CDR2 ANQGSEA. V was clipped by 7 bases and J by 7 bases, with 17 bases between them. CDR3 sequence: CSAEEGRLNEQFF. For the CDR3, the DNA is TGCAGCGCCGAGGAGGGGCGGTTGAATGAGCAGTTCTTC.

V usage is TRBV4-3 and J usage is TRBJ1-4, with unresolved D. Trimming shortened V by 4 bases and J by 0 bases, and 9 bases separated the two germline ends. The germline gives CDR1 LGHNA, CDR2 YSLEER. CDR3 length: 15 residues. The CDR3 loop is CASSPRRTTNEKLFF. CDR3 DNA: TGCGCCAGCAGCCCCCGCCGCACAACTAATGAAAAACTGTTTTTT.

The table lists this clonotype with a few counts. The rearrangement joins TRBV28 to TRBJ2-2; D is perhaps TRBD2 (6 bases). V lost 5 bases and J 3 bases, leaving 13 bases between the germline ends. CDR1 and CDR2 (germline): MDHEN, SYDVKM. This CDR3 region has 15 residues. The CDR3 DNA is TGTGCCAGCAGTCCCCTCGCGGGGTACACCGGGGAGCTGTTTTTT. It translates to CASSPLAGYTGELFF.

This clonotype appeared a few times. The chain joins TRBV10-3 to TRBJ1-1; D gene unclear. The ends were cut back, 8 bases at V and 7 bases at J, with 14 bases in the middle. This CDR3 has 12 residues. CDR1 is ENHRY, CDR2 SYGVKD, per germline. CDR3 sequence (DNA): TGTGCCATCGGAAGGACTCCTAGTGAAGCTTTCTTT. Residues: CAIGRTPSEAFF.

This clonotype occurred many times. The chain carries TRBV4-1 and TRBJ2-1; tentatively, D is TRBD2 (5 bases). The CDR3 contains 17 residues. The V and J ends lost 1 base and 0 bases respectively, with 13 bases between them. Germline values: CDR1 MGHRA, CDR2 YSYEKL. The CDR3 loop reads CASSQGHRGSSYNEQFF. As DNA, the CDR3 is TGCGCCAGCAGCCAAGGGCATCGGGGAAGCTCCTACAATGAGCAGTTCTTC.

Only one count was recorded for this clonotype. This chain joins TRBV9 and TRBJ2-7; 7 bases are shared with TRBD2. CDR3 length: 14 amino acids. V gave up 1 base and J gave up 1 base; unmatched junction bases: 2. The V gene's germline CDR1 is SGDLS and CDR2 YYNGEE. The CDR3 loop reads CASSVPGGSYEQYF. CDR3 coding DNA: TGTGCCAGCAGCGTACCGGGAGGTTCCTACGAGCAGTACTTC.

This clonotype was counted between two and nine times. The gene calls are TRBV20-1 and TRBJ2-2, with D possibly matching TRBD2 (5 bases). The CDR3 extends over 15 amino acids. V lost 4 bases, J lost 3 bases, and 15 bases lay in between. Germline V gives CDR1 DFQATT, CDR2 SNEGSKA (reference sequence). The CDR3 nucleotides are TGCAGTGCTACAGCTAGCAAGTTGTACACCGGGGAGCTGTTTTTT. Its protein is CSATASKLYTGELFF.

This clonotype was picked up many times. The V and J genes are TRBV25-1 and TRBJ2-1; TRBD1 agrees at 9 bases. The V segment lost 2 bases and the J segment 8 bases; nucleotides outside the gene matches: 7. The CDR3 runs to 15 residues. Germline assignment: CDR1 MGHDK and CDR2 SYGVNS. Here the CDR3 reads CASSERDRVFDEQFF. The CDR3 DNA sequence: TGTGCCAGCAGTGAACGGGACAGGGTATTCGATGAGCAGTTCTTC.

The chain combines TRBV12-3 or TRBV12-4 with TRBJ2-1; TRBD2 aligns across 10 bases. After removal of 5 bases from V and 3 bases from J, the junction contained 13 bases not matched to a gene. The length of the CDR3 is 18 residues. The DNA for the CDR3 is TGTGCCAGCAGTAGTCCCACTAGCGGGAACCCTTTCTACAATGAGCAGTTCTTC. It codes for CASSSPTSGNPFYNEQFF.

V is TRBV4-1 and J is TRBJ2-2; perhaps TRBD1 as D (6 bases). With 4 bases removed from V and 6 bases from J, the gap between germline ends came to 21 bases. This CDR3 contains 17 residues. CDR1 and CDR2 (germline): MGHRA, YSYEKL. CDR3 nucleotides: TGCGCCAGCAGCCCAAGAATAGGACAGAATAATGCCGGGGAGCTGTTTTTT. It translates to CASSPRIGQNNAGELFF.

The chain links TRBV3-1 to TRBJ2-2; TRBD2 aligns across 10 bases. Germline trimming cut 4 bases from V and 6 bases from J; bases unmatched to any gene: 8. Germline V lookup: CDR1 LGHDT, CDR2 YNNKEL (reference sequence). This CDR3 region has 16 residues. CDR3: CASSPGTSVIAGELFF. For the CDR3, the DNA is TGTGCCAGCAGCCCCGGGACTAGCGTTATAGCCGGGGAGCTGTTTTTT.

This clonotype was observed at least ten times. V is TRBV12-3 or TRBV12-4 and J is TRBJ2-1; the D is unclear. Trimming pared 5 bases from V and 9 bases from J, leaving 14 bases between. The CDR3 is 13 residues long. CDR3 protein: CASSPSMAIEQFF. The CDR3 DNA follows: TGTGCCAGCAGTCCGTCCATGGCCATTGAGCAGTTCTTC.

The V and J genes are TRBV6-5 and TRBJ2-7; D ambiguous. CDR1 and CDR2 (germline): MNHEY, SVGAGI. Trimming shortened V by 0 bases and J by 0 bases, and 12 bases separated the two germline ends. This CDR3 contains 16 residues. CDR3 in DNA: TGTGCCAGCAGTTACTCGCCCCCTGAGAGCTCCTACGAGCAGTACTTC. Translation: CASSYSPPESSYEQYF.

This clonotype was picked up a small number of times. The rearrangement uses TRBV6-1 and TRBJ2-1, with D unclear. Per germline, CDR1 MNHNS and CDR2 SASEGT. This CDR3 contains 14 residues. V lost 6 bases and J 7 bases, leaving 16 bases between the germline ends. The CDR3 bases are TGTGCCAGCAGCCCCGTACGGGCGCGGAATGAGCAGTTCTTC. Translating it yields CASSPVRARNEQFF.

This clonotype was seen ten or more times. The chain is built from TRBV30 and TRBJ2-7, with D perhaps matching TRBD2 (5 bases). The CDR3 sequence is 15 residues long. Per the germline V gene, CDR1 is GTSNPN and CDR2 is SVGIG (reference sequence). Trimming removed 1 base at V and 5 bases at J, with 18 bases between. CDR3: CAWSAGISLWDEQYF. DNA of the CDR3: TGTGCCTGGAGTGCCGGGATCTCACTTTGGGACGAGCAGTACTTC.

The sample holds a few counts of this clonotype. This chain joins TRBV27 and TRBJ2-1, with D possibly being TRBD1 or TRBD2 (5 bases each). Germline values: CDR1 MNHEY, CDR2 SMNVEV (reference sequence). Trimming cost V 6 bases and J 0 bases, with 15 bases left between them. The CDR3 totals 16 residues. The DNA of the CDR3 is TGTGCCAGCAGCATGGGTGGGGGAAGCTCCTACAATGAGCAGTTCTTC. It is translated as CASSMGGGSSYNEQFF.

The V and J genes are TRBV30 and TRBJ2-1; no reliable D call. V lost 1 base and J lost 1, with 2 bases in between. The CDR3 extends over 12 amino acids. CDR1 and CDR2 from the germline V gene are GTSNPN and SVGIG (reference sequence). The CDR3 sequence is CAWSASYNEQFF. The CDR3 region has the DNA TGTGCCTGGAGTGCTTCCTACAATGAGCAGTTCTTC.

The chain employs TRBV20-1 and TRBJ2-3; D unresolved. Trimming took off 2 bases at V and 6 bases at J, with 18 bases between the two ends. Germline CDR1 and CDR2: DFQATT and SNEGSKA (reference sequence). The CDR3 has 15 residues. CDR3 sequence reads: CSARPLYGIGDTQYF. The CDR3 nucleotides are TGCAGTGCTAGACCCCTATACGGTATTGGGGATACGCAGTATTTT.

V usage is TRBV9 and J usage is TRBJ2-7; 7 bases fit TRBD1. This CDR3 region has 15 residues. After removal of 2 bases from V and 0 bases from J, the junction contained 5 bases not matched to a gene. From germline, CDR1 is SGDLS and CDR2 YYNGEE. The CDR3 nucleotides read TGTGCCAGCAGCGTCAGCGGACAGGCCTCCTACGAGCAGTACTTC. It encodes CASSVSGQASYEQYF.

This clonotype was picked up a small number of times. In DNA form, the CDR3 reads TGCAGCGTTGAATATACGGGAGTACAAGGAGAGCAGTACTTC. Protein sequence: CSVEYTGVQGEQYF. The chain employs TRBV29-1 and TRBJ2-7; tentative D call: TRBD2 (6 bases). The CDR3 extends over 14 amino acids. V was clipped by 2 bases and J by 7 bases, with 18 bases between them. CDR1 SQVTM and CDR2 ANQGSEA come from the germline V gene.

The chain has TRBV9 and TRBJ2-5; TRBD2 agrees at 10 bases. Germline CDR1 SGDLS, CDR2 YYNGEE. Trimming took 3 bases from V and 2 from J; bases not matched to a gene: 13. The CDR3 contains 18 residues. The CDR3: CASSATGAGGPIQETQYF. DNA for the CDR3: TGTGCCAGCAGCGCCACCGGAGCGGGAGGGCCCATTCAAGAGACCCAGTACTTC.